This TCR beta chain came from a study of blood T cell repertoires in COVID-19. The CDR3 is made up of 14 amino acids. Per the germline V gene, CDR1 is SGHNT and CDR2 is YYREEE (reference sequence). V lost 3 bases, J lost 8 bases, and 4 bases stayed unmatched. Followed over time, Seattle patients had been enrolled while infection was active. Authors' processing steps: Quantification of nucleated cells was approximated via reference gene primer amplification. Method: immunoSEQ multiplex PCR; TCRdb's copy keeps in-frame clones and lacks some. V and J calls and clone size are those listed in that table; D and trimming were worked out from the DNA. The sample contains fewer than 700,000 clones, about 89% of which appear only once.

The genes are TRBV5-4 and TRBJ1-4, with TRBD1 identical over 10 bases. The receptor was isolated from a woman aged 45 to 65 with COVID-19, enrolled during active disease. Sequencing was performed on peripheral blood. CDR3 loop: CASSSGTGVEKLFF. The CDR3, as DNA: TGTGCCAGCAGCTCCGGGACAGGGGTCGAAAAACTGTTTTTT.